Each of the 27 T cell receptor beta chains below was sequenced from the same sample in a study of T cell repertoires in cytomegalovirus infection (dated by TCRdb to the late 2010s). TCRdb shows the sequencer as Illumina HiSeq 1500. TCRdb applied fastp at Q25 and MiXCR to the public reads, then kept only in-frame beta chains. Entries are consolidated by CDR3 protein sequence, retaining the most common genes and DNA. The sample table lists roughly 250,000 distinct CDR3 sequences, roughly 20% of them with a count of one. The ten largest clones take up roughly 18% of the sample. The sample was CD8+ T cells from PBMCs. These receptors originate from a human donor in good health (CMV status not recorded). Some clones in this sample may be carry-over from other donors' samples.

This clonotype was detected a few times. The chain employs TRBV20-1 and TRBJ1-1; D is ambiguous. Per the germline V gene, CDR1 is DFQATT and CDR2 is SNEGSKA (reference sequence). The CDR3 is 11 amino acids. The V end was cut by 0 bases, the J end by 7 bases, with 6 bases between. CDR3 nucleotides: TGCAGTGCTAGAGATGGGTTTGAAGCTTTCTTT. Translating it yields CSARDGFEAFF.

This clonotype showed up just a few times. This chain connects TRBV28 to TRBJ1-2; 8 bases agree with TRBD1. CDR3 length: 18 residues. Germline V gene data show CDR1 as MDHEN and CDR2 as SYDVKM. V gave up 1 base and J gave up 0 bases; unmatched junction bases: 10. CDR3 DNA: TGTGCCAGCAGTTTATCGCAGGGGGCGAGCCTAGCTAACTATGGCTACACCTTC. Its translation: CASSLSQGASLANYGYTF.

This clonotype was seen repeatedly, ten times or more. The V gene is TRBV7-8, the J gene TRBJ2-7; 10 nucleotides line up with TRBD1. V dropped 5 bases and J dropped 7; count of bases not matched to a gene: 8. The germline V gene has CDR1 SGHVS and CDR2 FQNEAQ. The CDR3 has 14 amino acids. CDR3 bases: TGTGCCAGCAGCCCCGACAGGGGGCAAAGGGAGCAGTACTTC. Translating gives CASSPDRGQREQYF.

V gene TRBV6-5 combines with J gene TRBJ2-5; unclear D gene. The CDR3 length is 14 residues. The germline V gene has CDR1 MNHEY and CDR2 SVGAGI. V dropped 2 bases and J dropped 2 bases, with 9 bases sitting between them. The DNA for the CDR3 is TGTGCCAGCAGTTACCGGCAGGCTCAAGAGACCCAGTACTTC. It translates to CASSYRQAQETQYF.

This clonotype was observed many times. The chain carries TRBV12-3 or TRBV12-4 and TRBJ2-7; no reliable D call. This CDR3 comprises 12 residues. V shed 7 bases and J shed 6 bases, with 13 bases lying between them. This chain's CDR3 is CASKFEVGEQYF. The CDR3 DNA follows: TGTGCCAGCAAATTTGAGGTGGGCGAGCAGTACTTC.

The chain combines TRBV5-5 with TRBJ2-1; 8 nucleotides align to TRBD1. The germline gives CDR1 SGHKS, CDR2 YYEKEE (reference sequence). The CDR3 spans 16 residues. The V gene end was trimmed by 0 bases and the J gene end by 2 bases; junction bases not matched to a gene: 4. The CDR3 DNA follows: TGTGCCAGCAGCTTGGGGGGGACAGGCGCCTACAATGAGCAGTTCTTC. It yields the protein CASSLGGTGAYNEQFF.

Note on this clonotype: Sequence at one end of the junction differs from germline and may be a read error. The V gene is TRBV6-2 or TRBV6-3, the J gene TRBJ2-3; a possible D gene is TRBD1 (7 bases). Germline-derived CDR1 and CDR2 are MNHEY and SVGEGT. The CDR3 is 18 amino acids. CDR3 bases: TGTGTCAGCGCAGAGCTTGTCGGGGGAGACAGGGACACAGATACGCAGTATTTT. Its protein product is CVSAELVGGDRDTDTQYF.

This clonotype has ten or more counts. The chain has TRBV12-3 or TRBV12-4 and TRBJ1-3; weak D call: TRBD1 (5 bases). The CDR3 is 14 amino acids. V lost 8 bases and J lost 0, with 11 bases in between. CDR3 bases: TGTGCCAGCGAGGGGACTGTCTCTGGAAACACCATATATTTT. This translates into CASEGTVSGNTIYF.

This clonotype was observed a few times. CDR3: CASSLALLYTQYF. CDR3 nucleotides: TGTGCCAGCAGTTTAGCGCTTCTCTATACGCAGTATTTT. The rearrangement links TRBV12-3 or TRBV12-4 to TRBJ2-3; D call uncertain. This CDR3 comprises 13 residues. Trimming took off 0 bases at V and 7 bases at J, with 8 bases between the two ends.

Many counts were recorded for this clonotype. The V gene is TRBV7-9, the J gene TRBJ2-7, with D perhaps being TRBD1 or TRBD2 (5 bases each). The CDR3 runs to 12 residues. Trimming cost V 3 bases and J 6 bases, with 9 bases left between them. The germline CDR1 and CDR2 sequences are SEHNR and FQNEAQ (reference sequence). Here the CDR3 reads CASSLGDPEQYF. CDR3 coding DNA: TGTGCCAGCAGCTTGGGGGATCCCGAGCAGTACTTC.

The V gene is TRBV3-1, the J gene TRBJ2-3, with 7 bases that match TRBD2. CDR3 length: 14 amino acids. V lost 3 bases, J lost 3 bases, and 3 bases stayed unmatched. Germline V CDR1 and CDR2: LGHDT, YNNKEL (reference sequence). This CDR3 is CASSQSGATDTQYF. In nucleotides, the CDR3 is TGTGCCAGCAGCCAGAGCGGGGCTACAGATACGCAGTATTTT.

The chain employs TRBV7-6 and TRBJ2-5, with 11 bases fitting TRBD2. In germline, CDR1 is SGHVS, CDR2 FNYEAQ. The CDR3 is 16 amino acids. J gave up 5 bases and V 7 bases, and 12 bases lay outside the gene matches. The CDR3 DNA reads TGTGCCAGCAACCCCACTAGCGGGGGACCCCCCGAGACCCAGTACTTC. Amino acids: CASNPTSGGPPETQYF.

A note on this clonotype: This may be a read error, as it is one base from a much larger clone. The conserved phenylalanine or tryptophan is not found at the CDR3 terminus, so this likely reflects a read error. This chain uses TRBV4-1 with TRBJ2-3, with no clear D. Germline V lookup: CDR1 MGHRA, CDR2 YSYEKL. V was pared by 0 bases and J by 6 bases, with 10 bases between. The CDR3 spans 14 residues. The CDR3 DNA reads as TGCGCCAGCAGCCAAGATACGGCAGCCGATACGCAGTATCTT. This encodes CASSQDTAADTQYL.

This clonotype was counted between two and nine times. The gene calls are TRBV5-5 and TRBJ2-1, with D possibly TRBD2 on 7 matching bases. This CDR3 is built from 14 residues. Trimming removed 0 bases at V and 7 bases at J, with 11 bases between. Germline V gene data show CDR1 as SGHKS and CDR2 as YYEKEE (reference sequence). The CDR3 protein is CASSLEGGMNEQFF. DNA for the CDR3: TGTGCCAGCAGCTTGGAGGGGGGGATGAATGAGCAGTTCTTC.

This clonotype has a handful of counts. The chain joins TRBV20-1 to TRBJ2-3; 12 bases agree with TRBD2. V shed 0 bases and J 6 bases; nucleotides not matched to a gene: 4. Looked up from germline, CDR1 is DFQATT and CDR2 is SNEGSKA (reference sequence). CDR3 length equals 15 residues. CDR3 in DNA: TGCAGTGCTAGAGATGGTACTAGCGGGGGGGATACGCAGTATTTT. Residues: CSARDGTSGGDTQYF.

The rearrangement uses TRBV7-9 and TRBJ1-4; the D is unclear. Germline V lookup: CDR1 SEHNR, CDR2 FQNEAQ (reference sequence). The CDR3 consists of 12 residues. V gave up 11 bases and J gave up 5 bases, with 12 bases separating them. The chain's CDR3 is CASRGLNEKLFF. CDR3 DNA sequence: TGTGCCTCGCGGGGTCTGAATGAAAAACTGTTTTTT.

This clonotype was observed at least ten times. The V and J genes are TRBV7-8 and TRBJ2-5; TRBD2 aligns across 8 bases. V lost 6 bases and J lost 5; bases outside the gene matches: 5. This CDR3 comprises 13 residues. Germline V gene lookup returns CDR1 SGHVS and CDR2 FQNEAQ. CDR3 residues: CASRLPSGETQYF. DNA for the CDR3: TGTGCCAGCAGGCTCCCTAGCGGGGAGACCCAGTACTTC.

The chain has TRBV4-1 and TRBJ1-2; the D gene is possibly TRBD1 (5 bases). The CDR3 sequence is 14 residues long. V was cut by 1 base and J by 4 bases, with 10 bases left in between. CDR1 and CDR2 from the germline V gene are MGHRA and YSYEKL. The CDR3, as DNA: TGCGCCAGCAGCCAAGGCGCGGGGACCTATGGCTACACCTTC. It translates to CASSQGAGTYGYTF.

CDR3 in amino acids: CASTLMQSPLHF. The DNA of the CDR3 is TGTGCCAGCACCCTTATGCAGTCACCCCTCCACTTT. The chain is built from TRBV2 and TRBJ1-6, with D unclear. This CDR3 is built from 12 residues. From germline, CDR1 is SNHLY and CDR2 FYNNEI. Trimming cost V 7 bases and J 10 bases, with 11 bases left between them. Full variable domain (rest looked up from reference TRBV2 and TRBJ1-6): EPEVTQTPSHQVTQMGQEVILRCVPISNHLYFYWYRQILGQKVEFLVSFYNNEISEKSEIFDDQFSVERPDGSNFTLKIRSTKLEDSAMYFCASTLMQSPLHFGNGTRLTVT.

Points on this clonotype: Sequence at one end of the junction differs from germline and may be a read error. The chain has TRBV9 and TRBJ1-2, with 7 bases matching TRBD1. Germline V gene lookup returns CDR1 SGDLS and CDR2 YYNGEE. The CDR3 totals 16 residues. The CDR3 spells CVSSALMDRTNYGYTF. The CDR3 nucleotides read TGTGTCAGCAGCGCCCTAATGGACAGGACCAACTATGGCTACACCTTC.

The rearrangement links TRBV6-1 to TRBJ2-2; the D is unclear. CDR1 is MNHNS and CDR2 is SASEGT in the germline V gene. This CDR3 contains 12 residues. V lost 7 bases, J lost 4 bases, and 7 bases lay in between. The CDR3 DNA follows: TGTGCCAGCATGTACTCCACCGGGGAGCTGTTTTTT. Translation: CASMYSTGELFF.

The chain employs TRBV7-3 and TRBJ2-2; D possibly corresponds to TRBD2 (6 bases). This CDR3 has 18 residues. V was trimmed by 5 bases and J by 4 bases, leaving 23 bases between them. Germline values: CDR1 SGHTA, CDR2 FQGTGA. CDR3 loop: CASSLFSGVTDGTGELFF. In DNA, the CDR3 is TGTGCCAGCAGCCTATTTTCGGGGGTAACGGATGGCACCGGGGAGCTGTTTTTT.

The rearrangement links TRBV27 to TRBJ2-1; tentative D call: TRBD1 (5 bases). From germline, CDR1 is MNHEY and CDR2 SMNVEV (reference sequence). The V end was cut by 0 bases, the J end by 5 bases, with 11 bases between. The length of the CDR3 is 15 residues. The CDR3: CASSLSARRDNEQFF. Here the CDR3 DNA reads TGTGCCAGCAGTTTATCGGCTCGCAGGGACAATGAGCAGTTCTTC.

On this clonotype itself: This may arise from a read error, as a much more abundant clone is one base away. The chain links TRBV7-8 to TRBJ2-7; D gene ambiguous. This CDR3 spans 13 amino acids. In germline, CDR1 is SGHVS, CDR2 FQNEAQ. The CDR3 DNA follows: TGTGCCAGCAGCTTAGAACAGACCTACGAGCGGTACTTC. It encodes CASSLEQTYERYF.

The chain recombines TRBV28 with TRBJ2-7; 10 bases are a match to TRBD2. The CDR3 has 14 residues. V dropped 6 bases and J dropped 3; count of bases not matched to a gene: 5. Germline V CDR1 and CDR2: MDHEN, SYDVKM. Written as DNA, the CDR3 is TGTGCCAGCAGCGAGAGGACTAGCGGCTACGAGCAGTACTTC. This codes for CASSERTSGYEQYF.

The table lists this clonotype with a few counts. The gene calls are TRBV25-1 and TRBJ2-5, with a weak D call TRBD1 (6 bases). Trimming stripped 5 bases from V and 5 bases from J, with 21 bases between. Germline V gives CDR1 MGHDK, CDR2 SYGVNS. The CDR3 is 16 residues long. This chain's CDR3 is CASSKGQTGMAETQYF. The CDR3 DNA reads as TGTGCCAGCAGTAAGGGTCAAACAGGGATGGCGGAGACCCAGTACTTC.

This clonotype was seen more than once but under ten times. A much larger clonotype is one base distant, so this may be a read error. This chain connects TRBV7-6 to TRBJ2-3; no clear D gene. The germline CDR1 and CDR2 sequences are SGHVS and FNYEAQ. Trimming stripped 1 base from V and 2 bases from J, with 4 bases between. CDR3 size: 13 residues. The CDR3 reads CASSLESTDTQYF. Here the CDR3 DNA reads TGTGCCAGCAGCTTAGAATCCACAGATACGCAGTATTTT. The full variable domain, completed using reference TRBV7-6 and TRBJ2-3, is GAGVSQSPRYKVTKRGQDVALRCDPISGHVSLYWYRQALGQGPEFLTYFNYEAQQDKSGLPNDRFSAERPEGSISTLTIQRTEQRDSAMYRCASSLESTDTQYFGPGTRLTVL.